These 9 T cell receptor beta chains share one sample of origin, sequenced in a study of vaccination effects on CD4 cells after COVID-19. Before sequencing took place, the ViraFEST assay used viral peptide pools to expand antigen-specific CD4+ T cells. The culture ran for approximately 10 days, and then CD4+ T cells were isolated. All participants had two doses of either the BNT162b2 or mRNA-1273 vaccine. These receptors have no known antigen. The method was immunoSEQ multiplex PCR; TCRdb's version includes in-frame clones alone and lacks a portion of them. The sample gives fewer than 90,000 clones, 60% to 80% of which show up once; roughly 1.2% is in the top ten. The source material was CD4+ T cells from PBMCs cultured with HCoV-OC43 spike peptides, sampled after COVID-19 vaccination. Noted subset: HCoV-OC43 spike overlapping peptide pool stimulation. These receptor sequences come from a human donor who received a COVID-19 vaccine.

The rearrangement links TRBV18 to TRBJ2-7; D is unresolved. Germline V gene lookup returns CDR1 KGHSH and CDR2 LQKENI. Between the trimmed V and J ends, which lost 2 bases and 4 bases, there was a span of 15 bases. There are 15 residues in the CDR3. The CDR3 reads CASSPAPWGSYEQYV. CDR3 DNA: TGTGCCAGCTCACCAGCACCGTGGGGATCTTACGAGCAGTACGTC.

This clone occurred a few times. The genes are TRBV10-2 and TRBJ2-1; no reliable D call. The length of the CDR3 is 16 residues. Germline CDR1 WSHSY, CDR2 SAAADI. V gave up 6 bases and J gave up 1 base, with 16 bases separating them. The CDR3 region has the DNA TGCGCCAGCAGGTACATTTCCAGTGGTTCCTACAATGAGCAGTTCTTC. The encoded protein is CASRYISSGSYNEQFF.

In this sample, this clone turned up once. V gene TRBV28 combines with J gene TRBJ1-2, with D uncertain. This CDR3 has 16 amino acids. Per the germline V gene, CDR1 is MDHEN and CDR2 is SYDVKM. V was clipped by 3 bases and J by 3 bases, with 17 bases between them. This chain's CDR3 is CASSFTSRGSYYGYTF. The CDR3 DNA reads TGTGCCAGCAGTTTTACTAGTAGAGGGTCATACTATGGCTACACCTTC.

In DNA form, the CDR3 reads TGTGCCATCCACGGGCAGGGTGGGGGGTTAACTAACTATGGCTACACCTTC. This translates into CAIHGQGGGLTNYGYTF. The chain links TRBV21-1 to TRBJ1-2. TRBV21-1 is recorded as a pseudogene. The CDR3 loop spans 17 amino acids.

The V call is TRBV18, the J call TRBJ1-4; D is possibly TRBD1 (5 bases). Per germline, CDR1 KGHSH and CDR2 LQKENI. The CDR3 has 15 amino acids. Between the trimmed V and J ends, which lost 5 bases and 10 bases, there was a span of 20 bases. In DNA, the CDR3 is TGTGCCAGCTCAACGAATGGGGGGGTAGTCGGAAAACTGTTTTTT. Residues: CASSTNGGVVGKLFF.

The chain joins TRBV24-1 to TRBJ2-1; D is unresolved. The V gene's germline CDR1 is KGHDR and CDR2 SFDVKD. This CDR3 has 12 amino acids. V shed 3 bases and J shed 7 bases, with 6 bases lying between them. CDR3 sequence reads: CATSDPLNEQFF. CDR3 sequence (DNA): TGTGCCACCAGTGATCCCCTGAATGAGCAGTTCTTC.

This sequence joins TRBV6-5 and TRBJ2-3; D perhaps matches TRBD2 (5 bases). Germline CDR1 and CDR2: MNHEY and SVGAGI. With 4 bases removed from V and 2 bases from J, the gap between germline ends came to 13 bases. The CDR3 spans 15 residues. CDR3 nucleotides: TGTGCCAGCAGTTCCTGGACTGGATCCACAGATACGCAGTATTTT. Its protein is CASSSWTGSTDTQYF.

The chain carries TRBV11-3 and TRBJ2-3; no clear D. The germline V and J ends were trimmed by 3 bases and 6 bases, with 10 bases remaining between them. Germline V lookup: CDR1 SGHNT, CDR2 YENEEA. CDR3 length equals 13 residues. The CDR3 here is CASSLTRTDTQYF. The CDR3 DNA reads TGTGCCAGCAGCTTGACCAGAACCGATACGCAGTATTTT. Filled out from reference TRBV11-3 and TRBJ2-3, the complete variable domain reads EAGVVQSPRYKIIEKKQPVAFWCNPISGHNTLYWYLQNLGQGPELLIRYENEEAVDDSQLPKDRFSAERLKGVDSTLKIQPAELGDSAVYLCASSLTRTDTQYFGPGTRLTVL.

This chain connects TRBV5-1 to TRBJ2-5; D ambiguous. Trimming removed 0 bases at V and 5 bases at J, with 11 bases between. The CDR3 has 14 amino acids. CDR1 is SGHRS, CDR2 YFSETQ, per germline. The CDR3 DNA sequence: TGCGCCAGCAGCTTGGGATGGCAGAGGGAGACCCAGTACTTC. Amino acids: CASSLGWQRETQYF. The variable domain in full, completed from reference TRBV5-1 and TRBJ2-5, reads KAGVTQTPRYLIKTRGQQVTLSCSPISGHRSVSWYQQTPGQGLQFLFEYFSETQRNKGNFPGRFSGRQFSNSRSEMNVSTLELGDSALYLCASSLGWQRETQYFGPGTRLLVL.